The clone carrying this TCR beta chain has just a few counts. Its antigen is not known. The V end was cut by 4 bases, the J end by 6 bases, with 13 bases between. The CDR3 is 13 residues long. Germline CDR1 reads SGHRS; CDR2 reads YFSETQ. The sample comes from a study of response to subunit inactivated influenza vaccine. Study-level results: Authors suggested each seasonal influenza vaccination recruits few new T cells.

From the RT-PCR reads, TCRdb called clonotypes with MiXCR, one entry per CDR3 protein. The sample lists roughly 700,000 distinct CDR3 sequences; approximately 15% were seen once. This sequence originates from a man aged 50-60 years who received an inactivated influenza vaccine. The chain recombines TRBV5-1 with TRBJ1-1; D possibly corresponds to TRBD1 (5 bases). This material consisted of PBMCs from blood, taken less than 15 days before vaccination. This CDR3 is CASSAIGAAEAFF. As DNA, the CDR3 is TGCGCCAGCAGCGCGATCGGGGCGGCTGAAGCTTTCTTT. The full variable domain, its missing parts supplied by reference TRBV5-1 and TRBJ1-1, is KAGVTQTPRYLIKTRGQQVTLSCSPISGHRSVSWYQQTPGQGLQFLFEYFSETQRNKGNFPGRFSGRQFSNSRSEMNVSTLELGDSALYLCASSAIGAAEAFFGQGTRLTVV.